This T cell receptor beta chain was found in a study of shared clonotypes between healthy human individuals (TCRdb year 2020). Turning to the overall study: The cohort included a few men and two women between 18 and 49 years of age. Per donor, three plates each were used for CD4 naive and CD4 memory, two for CD8 naive, and one for CD8 memory. Blood TCR repertoires of a handful of healthy adults were deeply sequenced to estimate repertoire size and the extent of clonotype sharing between individuals. Libraries were prepared and TCR repertoires were sequenced by different laboratories using diverse techniques, in order to increase sequencing depth and limit assay-specific biases. Per donor, leukapheresis produced somewhere between about 0.85 and 8.9 billion PBMCs. Results the study describes overall, beyond this receptor: Even with the large sequencing depth, rarefaction of the sorted-subset datasets indicated that sequencing was incomplete. Only blood was sampled, and tissue TCR repertoires likely differ from those in blood. Naive subsets generally had larger estimated clonotype richness than memory subsets did. Pairwise subsampling led to the expectation that sequencing depth would affect the degree of clonotype sharing among donors. When several donors were compared, the shared fraction of clonotypes was 5% to 6.5% for naive CD4, around 3.6% for naive CD8, 2% to 2.5% for memory CD4, and 0.3% to 0.5% for memory CD8. The small number of donors limited the genetic and exposure-history diversity represented. Compared with non-shared clonotypes, the clonotypes found in all four sorted-subset donors had higher generation probabilities.

This clone was seen a few times. Its binding antigen is unknown. No per-base quality is available; no much larger clone lies one base away. CD8 naive samples were obtained by positive selection for CCR7 among CD45RO-negative cells, yielding a CD45RA+CCR7+ population from which TemRA cells were excluded. The donors were healthy, HIV-negative adults who had no recently reported acute infections or vaccinations. Every donor was a Caucasian adult living in Nashville, Tennessee, USA. Blood was obtained by leukapheresis, after which PBMCs were separated by Ficoll-Histopaque density gradient centrifugation and cryopreserved in liquid nitrogen vapor phase. Analytical flow cytometry was used to check the purity and quantity of each magnetically sorted T cell population. Each sorted fraction had its genomic DNA isolated and then quantified by UV absorbance on a Nanodrop 2000c. CDR1 SGHAT and CDR2 FQDESV were looked up in the germline V gene (reference sequence). Between the V and J ends, shortened by 6 bases and 8 bases respectively, the junction contains 11 bases. From the cysteine up to the phenylalanine, the CDR3 has a length of 12 residues. The retained sequence is limited to the CDR3, 36 bases, with the frame set at the first base.

TCR CDR3 regions were amplified from genomic DNA by multiplex PCR using the deep immunoSEQ assay. Extracted genomic DNA from each cell subset was spread evenly across all wells of several immunoSEQ 96-well plates, with each plate serving as a replicate. For sorted subsets, each replicate PCR was loaded with about 200 ng genomic DNA, equivalent to 30,000 or so T cell genomes. Purified libraries were quantified with a Qubit 3.0 fluorometer, sized on a Bioanalyzer 2100, and re-quantified with the KAPA Library Quantification kit. Every immunoSEQ 96-well plate was sequenced on a dedicated single-read 150-cycle Illumina NextSeq 550 flow cell. The original methods were these. Because only junctional sequences without quality scores were contained in the immunoSEQ output, filtering matching that applied to full-length reads could not be performed. To assign V/J genes and CDR3, sequences were annotated using PyIR, a Python wrapper for IgBLAST v1.9, with IMGT germline references. Reads were filtered out if the reads had weak V/J assignments (E-value above 1e-6), no CDR3, stop codons, out-of-frame junctions, or ambiguous translated residues. A V3J clonotype was defined by an identical inferred V gene, J gene, and CDR3 amino acid sequence. The percentage overlap between two repertoires was calculated by dividing the number of shared unique clonotypes by the size of the smaller repertoire. Richness of each repertoire was evaluated using RTK rarefaction, the Chao1 estimator, and Recon v2.1 estimates of unobserved clonotypes. OLGA was used to compute generation probabilities for all TCRbeta clonotypes that the gDNA method yielded from a handful of donors. TCRdb carries this immuneACCESS record with in-frame sequences only. Its versions omit some clonotypes, under half of them owing to an unresolved V gene in the studies checked, with the rest unexplained. V, J and clone size are taken as reported in that table, and D and trimming were inferred from the DNA itself. The sample data list roughly 600,000 clones, and roughly 98% of these were observed just once. The top ten clonotypes cover approximately 0.33% of the sample.

The sequencing input was naive CD8+ T cells sorted from blood. What the cell subset or site label conveys for this sample: CD45RA+CCR7+. The receptor was isolated from a man aged 30-40 years in good health. The rearrangement combines TRBV11-1 with TRBJ2-1; no D gene call is confident. Read as DNA, the sequence is TGTGCCAGCAGTGGGCATCTCGATGAGCAGTTCTTC. Its protein reads: CASSGHLDEQFF.